This record concerns one T cell receptor (beta chain) sequence. Its antigen is unknown. No qualities accompany the bases; no much larger clone lies one base away. Taken from cysteine to phenylalanine, the CDR3 has 15 residues. Here the CDR3 DNA is all that survives: 45 bases in frame from base 1. V is trimmed back by 7 bases and J by 9 bases, and the junction contains 12 bases that no gene match accounts for. CDR1 MDHEN and CDR2 SYDVKM are derived from the germline V gene. The sample is drawn from a study of T cell changes during pregnancy in multiple sclerosis (dated by TCRdb to between 2017 and 2020). With regard to the full study: The study looked at changes in the T cell repertoire across pregnancy in women with multiple sclerosis.

Library generation was performed with the immunoSEQ multiplex PCR assay. TCRdb's version of the immuneACCESS table is confined to in-frame rearrangements and falls short of the full clone set. An unresolved V gene accounts for under half of the shortfall where checked; the remainder is of unknown origin. Recorded for this sample are approximately 15,000 clones; about four fifths of them occurred a single time. The ten largest clonotypes hold around 17% of the sample. Sequences were derived from CD8+ T cells from peripheral blood mononuclear cells, sampled in the third trimester of pregnancy. This chain joins TRBV28 to TRBJ2-1; TRBD2 lines up with 10 middle nucleotides. This TCR derives from a female donor in good health, enrolled as a control in a pregnancy study. The CDR3 sequence is CASNPSGTSAREQFF. DNA sequence: TGTGCCAGCAACCCAAGCGGGACTAGCGCCCGTGAGCAGTTCTTC.